This TCR beta chain was captured by sequencing in a study of cytotoxic CD8 clonotypes in ibrutinib-treated CLL. Repertoires were generated with immunoSEQ multiplex PCR, while TCRdb's copy carries only in-frame clones and drops some. The table includes approximately 74,000 clones, more than 75% detected once. There are 15 residues in the CDR3. The germline V and J ends were trimmed by 5 bases and 0 bases, with 11 bases remaining between them. Germline-derived CDR1 and CDR2 are MNHNS and SASEGT. This clonotype was obtained from a human donor with chronic lymphocytic leukemia. The sequenced sample was PBMCs, obtained at disease progression, from a patient treated with ibrutinib. The genes are TRBV6-1 and TRBJ1-3; TRBD1 might be the D (6 bases). The CDR3 DNA sequence: TGTGCCAGCAGTTTGGGACACTACTCTGGAAACACCATATATTTT. Protein product: CASSLGHYSGNTIYF.